This TCR beta chain came from a study of blood T cell repertoires in COVID-19. About the research overall: Whether acute or convalescent, the COVID-19 samples came from the United States, Italy and Spain.

Profiled with immunoSEQ multiplex PCR; TCRdb holds only in-frame clones, not every one. The sample yields 30,000 to 45,000 clones, around nine tenths seen once. Germline values: CDR1 SQVTM, CDR2 ANQGSEA. The CDR3 totals 13 residues. V gene TRBV29-1 combines with J gene TRBJ2-1; 10 positions match TRBD2. The sequence came from a man between 60 and 75 years old with active COVID-19. The sample taken for sequencing was peripheral blood. This CDR3 reads CRVSGRAYNEQFF. The CDR3 nucleotides read TGCAGAGTCAGCGGGAGGGCCTACAATGAGCAGTTCTTC.